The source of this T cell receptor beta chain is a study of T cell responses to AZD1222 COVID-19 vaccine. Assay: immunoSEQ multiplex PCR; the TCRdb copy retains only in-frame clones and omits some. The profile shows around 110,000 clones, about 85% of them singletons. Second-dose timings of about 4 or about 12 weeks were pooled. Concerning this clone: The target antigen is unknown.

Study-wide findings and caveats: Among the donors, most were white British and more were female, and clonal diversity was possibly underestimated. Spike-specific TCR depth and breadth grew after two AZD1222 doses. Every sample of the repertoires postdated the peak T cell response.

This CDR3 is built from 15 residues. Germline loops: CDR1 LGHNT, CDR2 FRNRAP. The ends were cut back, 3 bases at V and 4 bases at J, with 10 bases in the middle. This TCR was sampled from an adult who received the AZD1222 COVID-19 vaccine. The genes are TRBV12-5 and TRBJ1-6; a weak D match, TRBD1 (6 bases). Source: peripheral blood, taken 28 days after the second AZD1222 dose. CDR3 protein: CASGFLQGYNSPLHF. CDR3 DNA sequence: TGTGCTAGTGGTTTCTTACAGGGTTATAATTCACCCCTCCACTTT. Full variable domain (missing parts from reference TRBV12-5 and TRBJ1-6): DARVTQTPRHKVTEMGQEVTMRCQPILGHNTVFWYRQTMMQGLELLAYFRNRAPLDDSGMPKDRFSAEMPDATLATLKIQPSEPRDSAVYFCASGFLQGYNSPLHFGNGTRLTVT.